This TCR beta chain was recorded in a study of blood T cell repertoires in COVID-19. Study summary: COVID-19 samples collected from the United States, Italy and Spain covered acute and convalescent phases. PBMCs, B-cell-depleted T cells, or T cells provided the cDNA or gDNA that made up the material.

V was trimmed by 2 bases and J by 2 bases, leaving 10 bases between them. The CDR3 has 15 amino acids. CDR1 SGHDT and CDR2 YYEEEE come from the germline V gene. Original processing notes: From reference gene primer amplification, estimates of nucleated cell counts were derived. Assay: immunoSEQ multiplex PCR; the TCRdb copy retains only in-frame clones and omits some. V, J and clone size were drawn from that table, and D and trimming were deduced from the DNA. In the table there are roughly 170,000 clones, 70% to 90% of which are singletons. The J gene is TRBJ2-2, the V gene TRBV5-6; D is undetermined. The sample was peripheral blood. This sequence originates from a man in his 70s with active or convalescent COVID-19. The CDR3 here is CASSFFSENTGELFF. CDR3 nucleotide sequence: TGTGCCAGCAGCTTTTTCTCAGAAAACACCGGGGAGCTGTTTTTT.